This T cell receptor beta chain was captured in a study of blood T cell repertoires in COVID-19. On the study more broadly: The cDNA or gDNA used as material had been derived from T cells, B-cell-depleted T cells, or PBMCs.

Authors' methods: Estimation of nucleated cell counts relied on the amplification of reference gene primers. TCRdb keeps only in-frame clones here, not all; method: immunoSEQ multiplex PCR. The V and J calls and clone size come from that table; D and trimming were worked out from the DNA. The sample contains about 300,000 clones, roughly 85% of which appear only once. Material: peripheral blood. The TCR sequence derives from a woman in her 50s who had recovered from COVID-19.

This CDR3 is CASRHDRAGELFF. The CDR3 nucleotides are TGTGCCAGCAGGCATGACAGGGCCGGGGAGCTGTTTTTT. This chain connects TRBV13 to TRBJ2-2; TRBD1 matches at 7 bases. This CDR3 has 13 residues. After removal of 6 bases from V and 6 bases from J, the junction contained 4 bases not matched to a gene. Per germline, CDR1 PRHDT and CDR2 FYEKMQ (reference sequence).